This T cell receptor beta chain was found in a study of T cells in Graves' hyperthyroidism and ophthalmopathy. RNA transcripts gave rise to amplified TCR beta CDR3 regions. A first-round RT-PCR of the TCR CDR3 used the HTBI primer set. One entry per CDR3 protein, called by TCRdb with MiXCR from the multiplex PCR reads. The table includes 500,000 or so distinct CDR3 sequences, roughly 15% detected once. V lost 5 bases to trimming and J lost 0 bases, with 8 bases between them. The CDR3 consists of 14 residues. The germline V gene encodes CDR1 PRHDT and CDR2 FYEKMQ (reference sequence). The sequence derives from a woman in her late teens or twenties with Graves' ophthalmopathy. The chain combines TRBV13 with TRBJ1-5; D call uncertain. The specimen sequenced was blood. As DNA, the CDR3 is TGTGCCAGCAGCAATGACACTAGCAATCAGCCCCAGCATTTT. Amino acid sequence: CASSNDTSNQPQHF.